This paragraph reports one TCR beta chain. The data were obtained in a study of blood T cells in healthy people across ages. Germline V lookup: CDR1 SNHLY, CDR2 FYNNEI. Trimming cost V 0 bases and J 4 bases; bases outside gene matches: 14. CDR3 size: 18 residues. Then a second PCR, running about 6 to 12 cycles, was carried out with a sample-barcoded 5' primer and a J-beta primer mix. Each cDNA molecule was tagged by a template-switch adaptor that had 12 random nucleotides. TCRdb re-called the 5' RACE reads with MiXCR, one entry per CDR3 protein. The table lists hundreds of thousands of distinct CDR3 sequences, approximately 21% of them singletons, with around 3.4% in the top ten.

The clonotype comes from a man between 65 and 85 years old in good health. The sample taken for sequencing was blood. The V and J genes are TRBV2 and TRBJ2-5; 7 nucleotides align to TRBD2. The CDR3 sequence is CASSEAKHWTRRAETQYF. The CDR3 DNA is TGTGCCAGCAGTGAAGCCAAGCACTGGACTAGAAGGGCAGAGACCCAGTACTTC.